This entry features one T cell receptor (beta chain) sequence. Methods used by the authors: Estimation of nucleated cell counts relied on the amplification of reference gene primers. Measured with immunoSEQ multiplex PCR; TCRdb has only the in-frame clones, and not every one. The V and J calls and clone size are taken from that table; D and trimming were inferred from the DNA. The sample comprises 65,000 to 100,000 clones, around nine tenths of which are singletons, and approximately 4.4% rests with the top ten. The data derive from a study of blood T cell repertoires in COVID-19. About the research overall: The United States, Italy and Spain supplied acute and convalescent COVID-19 samples. PBMCs, B-cell-depleted T cells, or T cells provided the cDNA or gDNA that made up the material.

V was clipped by 7 bases and J by 0 bases, with 18 bases between them. The CDR3 has 16 amino acids. Per germline, CDR1 KGHSH and CDR2 LQKENI. The V call is TRBV18, the J call TRBJ1-2; weak D call: TRBD1 (6 bases). Sequenced sample: peripheral blood. The receptor was derived from a woman aged 80 or over with acute or convalescent COVID-19. The CDR3 spells CASLKGDPSPNYGYTF. CDR3 in DNA: TGTGCCAGCTTAAAGGGGGATCCGAGCCCTAACTATGGCTACACCTTC.